This T cell receptor (beta chain) was retrieved from a study of blood T cells in healthy people across ages. CDR1 and CDR2 (germline): MNHEY, SVGEGT. This CDR3 contains 13 residues. The germline V and J ends were trimmed by 7 bases and 2 bases, with 11 bases remaining between them. Using a J-beta primer mix together with a sample-barcoded 5' primer, a second PCR was run for about 6 to 12 cycles. MiXCR, run by TCRdb on the 5' RACE reads, gives a single entry per CDR3 protein. The table records about 680,000 distinct CDR3 sequences, roughly 50% of them present only once. The origin of this receptor is a woman aged 55-69 years in good health. The chain is built from TRBV6-2 or TRBV6-3 and TRBJ1-2; D gene uncertain. Sequenced material: blood. CDR3 in amino acids: CASTAVANYGYTF. DNA for the CDR3: TGTGCCAGCACGGCAGTAGCGAACTATGGCTACACCTTC.